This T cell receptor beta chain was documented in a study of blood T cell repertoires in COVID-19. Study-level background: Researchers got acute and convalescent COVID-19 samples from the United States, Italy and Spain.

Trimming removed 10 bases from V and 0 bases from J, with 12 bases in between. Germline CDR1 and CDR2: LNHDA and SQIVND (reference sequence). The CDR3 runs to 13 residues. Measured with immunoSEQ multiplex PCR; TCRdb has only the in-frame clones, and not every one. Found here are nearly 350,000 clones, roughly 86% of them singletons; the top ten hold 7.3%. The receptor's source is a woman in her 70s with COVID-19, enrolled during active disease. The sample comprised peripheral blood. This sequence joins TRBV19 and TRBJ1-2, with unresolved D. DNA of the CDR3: TGTGCCACTCAACCGGGAGCTAACTATGGCTACACCTTC. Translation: CATQPGANYGYTF.